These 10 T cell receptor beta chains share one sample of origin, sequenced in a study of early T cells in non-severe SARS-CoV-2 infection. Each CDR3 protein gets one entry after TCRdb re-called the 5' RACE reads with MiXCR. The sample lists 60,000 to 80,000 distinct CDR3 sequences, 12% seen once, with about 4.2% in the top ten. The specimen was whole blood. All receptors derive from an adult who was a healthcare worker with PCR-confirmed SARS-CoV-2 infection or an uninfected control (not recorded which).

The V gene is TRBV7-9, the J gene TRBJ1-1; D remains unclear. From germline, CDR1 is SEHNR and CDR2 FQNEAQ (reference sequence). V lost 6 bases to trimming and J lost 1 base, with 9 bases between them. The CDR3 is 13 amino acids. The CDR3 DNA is TGTGCCAGCAGTCCAACACAGAACACTGAAGCTTTCTTT. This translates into CASSPTQNTEAFF.

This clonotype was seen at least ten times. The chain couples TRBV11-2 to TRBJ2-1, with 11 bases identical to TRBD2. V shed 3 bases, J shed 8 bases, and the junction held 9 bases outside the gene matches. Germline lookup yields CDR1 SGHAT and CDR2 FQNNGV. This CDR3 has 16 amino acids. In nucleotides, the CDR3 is TGTGCCAGCAGCTTCGGGCTAGCGGGAGGTTCCCATGAGCAGTTCTTC. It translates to CASSFGLAGGSHEQFF.

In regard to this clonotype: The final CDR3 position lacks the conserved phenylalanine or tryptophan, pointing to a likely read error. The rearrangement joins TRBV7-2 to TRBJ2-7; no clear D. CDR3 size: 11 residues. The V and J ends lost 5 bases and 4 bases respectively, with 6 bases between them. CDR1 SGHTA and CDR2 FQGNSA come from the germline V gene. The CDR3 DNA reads TGTGCCAGCAGCGGATCTTACGAGCAGTACCTC. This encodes CASSGSYEQYL.

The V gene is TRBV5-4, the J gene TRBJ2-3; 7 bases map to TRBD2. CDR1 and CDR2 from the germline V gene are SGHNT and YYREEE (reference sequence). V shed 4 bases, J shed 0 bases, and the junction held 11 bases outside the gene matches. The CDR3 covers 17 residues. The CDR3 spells CASSLGGTSSSTDTQYF. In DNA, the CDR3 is TGTGCCAGCAGCCTGGGGGGGACCAGTTCTAGCACAGATACGCAGTATTTT.

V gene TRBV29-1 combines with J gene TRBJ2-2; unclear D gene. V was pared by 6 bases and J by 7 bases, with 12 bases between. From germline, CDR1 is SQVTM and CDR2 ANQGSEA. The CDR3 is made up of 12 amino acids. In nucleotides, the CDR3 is TGCAGCGTCCGCCCGCGAGTCGGGGAGCTGTTTTTT. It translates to CSVRPRVGELFF.

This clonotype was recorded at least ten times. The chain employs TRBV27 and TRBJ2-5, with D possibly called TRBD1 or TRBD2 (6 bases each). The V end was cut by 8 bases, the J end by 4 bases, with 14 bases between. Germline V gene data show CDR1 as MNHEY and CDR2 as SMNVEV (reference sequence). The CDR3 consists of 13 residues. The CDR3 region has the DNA TGTGCCAGCGCCCTCTCGGGGGCAGAGACCCAGTACTTC. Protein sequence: CASALSGAETQYF.

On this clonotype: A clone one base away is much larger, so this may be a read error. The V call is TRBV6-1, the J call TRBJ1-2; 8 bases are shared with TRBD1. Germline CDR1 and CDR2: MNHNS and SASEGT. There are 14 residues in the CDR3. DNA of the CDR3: TGTGGCAGCAGTGAGGCAGGGGGCCGGTATGGCTACACCTTC. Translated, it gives CGSSEAGGRYGYTF.

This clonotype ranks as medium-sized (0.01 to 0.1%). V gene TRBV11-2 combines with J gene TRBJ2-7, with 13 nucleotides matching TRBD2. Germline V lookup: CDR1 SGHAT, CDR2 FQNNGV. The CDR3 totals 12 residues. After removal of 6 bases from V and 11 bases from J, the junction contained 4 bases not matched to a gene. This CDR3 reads CASSSTSGRKYF. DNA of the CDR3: TGTGCCAGCAGTTCGACTAGCGGGAGGAAGTACTTC.

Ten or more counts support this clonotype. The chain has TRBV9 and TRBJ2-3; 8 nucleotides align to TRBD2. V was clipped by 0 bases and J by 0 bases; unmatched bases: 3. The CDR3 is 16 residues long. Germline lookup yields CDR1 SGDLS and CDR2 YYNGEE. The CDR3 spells CASSVDREGSTDTQYF. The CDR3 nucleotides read TGTGCCAGCAGCGTAGACCGGGAGGGTAGCACAGATACGCAGTATTTT.

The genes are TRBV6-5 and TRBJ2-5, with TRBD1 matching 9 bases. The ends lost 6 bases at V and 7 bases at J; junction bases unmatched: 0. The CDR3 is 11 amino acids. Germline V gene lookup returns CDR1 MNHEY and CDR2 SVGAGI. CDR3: CASRQGATQYF. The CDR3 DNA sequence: TGTGCCAGCAGACAGGGGGCGACCCAGTACTTC.